This T cell receptor beta chain is drawn from a study of OX40 agonist ivuxolimab in advanced cancers. Study details: Participants, approximately 83% male, averaged roughly 60 years of age, ranging from about 23 to 90.

Study conclusions and caveats: Circulating CD4+ and CD8+ T cells showed clonal expansion by week 6 at 0.1 to 3.0 mg/kg. Expanded peripheral T-cell antigen specificity went undetermined. Partial responders at 0.1-3.0 mg/kg had among the lowest clonal expansion.

Note on this clone: Its antigen is as yet unknown.

Germline V gene data show CDR1 as SGHTA and CDR2 as FQGTGA. There are 15 residues in the CDR3. J lost 2 bases, V lost 5 bases, and 7 bases had no gene match. Clones were sequenced by immunoSEQ multiplex PCR, and TCRdb holds only the in-frame ones, with some missing. This table holds tens of thousands of clones, around four fifths found once. The chain has TRBV7-3 and TRBJ2-5; 8 bases agree with TRBD1. The TCR was taken from an adult with an advanced solid tumor such as melanoma, head and neck, liver or kidney cancer. Here the sequenced sample was CD4+ or CD8+ T cells sorted from blood, taken in a trial of the OX40 agonist ivuxolimab. The CDR3 sequence is CASSPGTGYQETQYF. For the CDR3, the DNA is TGTGCCAGCAGCCCGGGGACAGGATATCAAGAGACCCAGTACTTC.